The sequence of this T cell receptor beta chain was determined in a study of T-cell memory formation after mild COVID-19. In the study overall: There were largely donor-specific TCR clusters.

In its sample, this clonotype was seen a few times. What it recognizes is unknown. Libraries for TCRalpha and TCRbeta carried sample barcodes and unique molecular identifiers via 5'RACE. Each CDR3 protein gets one entry after TCRdb re-called the 5' RACE reads with MiXCR. The profile shows around 300,000 distinct CDR3 sequences, around 13% of them singletons. Findings of the study overall: Clones which contracted sat mainly in CM and EM if CD4+, and in EMRA if CD8+. Second-wave clones with a day 37 peak had unconfirmed SARS-CoV-2 specificity.

The source material was PBMCs or a T cell subset sorted from them (not recorded which). The clonotype comes from a man aged 18 to 29 who had mild COVID-19 (a few samples of this study predate the infection). Cell type and time point are not known.

The CDR3 sequence: CASSFRQGTGELFF. In DNA form, the CDR3 reads TGTGCCAGCAGCTTCCGACAGGGGACCGGGGAGCTGTTTTTT. The J gene is TRBJ2-2, the V gene TRBV7-9; TRBD1 matches at 8 bases. This CDR3 region has 14 residues. V gave up 3 bases and J gave up 5 bases; unmatched junction bases: 2. Germline CDR1 SEHNR, CDR2 FQNEAQ (reference sequence).